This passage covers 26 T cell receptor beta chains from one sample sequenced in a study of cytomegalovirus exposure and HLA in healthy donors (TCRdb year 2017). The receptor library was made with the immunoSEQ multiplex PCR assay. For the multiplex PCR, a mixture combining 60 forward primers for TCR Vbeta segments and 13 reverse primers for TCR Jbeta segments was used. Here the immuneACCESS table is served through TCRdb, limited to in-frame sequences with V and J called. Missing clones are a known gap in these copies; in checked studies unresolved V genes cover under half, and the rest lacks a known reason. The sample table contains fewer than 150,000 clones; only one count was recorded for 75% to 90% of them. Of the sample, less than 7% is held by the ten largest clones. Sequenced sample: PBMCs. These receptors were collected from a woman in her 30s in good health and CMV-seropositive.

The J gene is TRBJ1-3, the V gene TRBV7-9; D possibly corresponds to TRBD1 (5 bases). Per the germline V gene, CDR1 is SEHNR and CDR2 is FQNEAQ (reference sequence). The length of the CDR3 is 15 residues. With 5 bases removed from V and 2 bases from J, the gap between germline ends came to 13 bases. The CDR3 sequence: CASSVGEQAGNTIYF. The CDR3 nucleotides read TGTGCCAGCAGCGTAGGGGAGCAGGCTGGAAACACCATATATTTT.

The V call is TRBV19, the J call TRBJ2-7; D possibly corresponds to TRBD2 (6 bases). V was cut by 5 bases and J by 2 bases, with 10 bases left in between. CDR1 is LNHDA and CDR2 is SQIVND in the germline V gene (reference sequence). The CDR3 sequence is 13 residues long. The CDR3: CASSGLSAYEQYF. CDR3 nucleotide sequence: TGTGCCAGTAGTGGACTATCTGCCTACGAGCAGTACTTC.

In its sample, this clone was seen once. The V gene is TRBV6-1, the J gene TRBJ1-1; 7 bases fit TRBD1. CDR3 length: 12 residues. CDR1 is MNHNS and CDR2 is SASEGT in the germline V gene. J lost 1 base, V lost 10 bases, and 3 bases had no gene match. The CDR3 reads CATRTGNTEAFF. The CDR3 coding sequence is TGTGCCACCCGGACAGGGAACACTGAAGCTTTCTTT.

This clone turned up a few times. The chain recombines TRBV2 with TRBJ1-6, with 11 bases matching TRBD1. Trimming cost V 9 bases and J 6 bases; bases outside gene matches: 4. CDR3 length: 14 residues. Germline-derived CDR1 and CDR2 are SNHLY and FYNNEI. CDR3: CARAGTGGNSPLHF. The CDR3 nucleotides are TGTGCCAGGGCCGGGACAGGGGGTAATTCACCCCTCCACTTT.

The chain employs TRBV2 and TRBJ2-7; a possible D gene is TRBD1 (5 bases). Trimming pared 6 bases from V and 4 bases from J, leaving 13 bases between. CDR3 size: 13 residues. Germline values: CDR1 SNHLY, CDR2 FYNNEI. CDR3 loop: CASRTDKIYEQYF. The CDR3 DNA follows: TGTGCCAGCAGAACGGACAAGATATACGAGCAGTACTTC.

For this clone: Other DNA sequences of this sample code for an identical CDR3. The CDR3 loop reads CASSYSWTVNTEAFF. CDR3 DNA sequence: TGTGCCAGCAGTTACTCGTGGACAGTGAACACTGAAGCTTTCTTT. The V call is TRBV6-5, the J call TRBJ1-1; possible D gene TRBD1, 6 bases. Germline CDR1 MNHEY, CDR2 SVGAGI. Trimming took off 0 bases at V and 0 bases at J, with 8 bases between the two ends. The CDR3 has 15 amino acids.

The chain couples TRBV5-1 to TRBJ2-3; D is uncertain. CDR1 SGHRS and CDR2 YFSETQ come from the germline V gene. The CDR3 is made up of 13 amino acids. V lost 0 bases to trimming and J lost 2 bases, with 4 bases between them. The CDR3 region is CASSLAFTDTQYF. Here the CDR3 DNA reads TGCGCCAGCAGCTTGGCCTTCACAGATACGCAGTATTTT.

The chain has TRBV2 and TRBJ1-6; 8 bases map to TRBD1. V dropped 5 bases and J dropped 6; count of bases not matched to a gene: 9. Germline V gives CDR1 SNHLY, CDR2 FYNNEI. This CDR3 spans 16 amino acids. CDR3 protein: CASSPDRGSANSPLHF. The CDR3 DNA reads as TGTGCCAGCAGTCCAGACAGGGGATCTGCTAATTCACCCCTCCACTTT. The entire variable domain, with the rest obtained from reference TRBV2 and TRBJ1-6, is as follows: EPEVTQTPSHQVTQMGQEVILRCVPISNHLYFYWYRQILGQKVEFLVSFYNNEISEKSEIFDDQFSVERPDGSNFTLKIRSTKLEDSAMYFCASSPDRGSANSPLHFGNGTRLTVT.

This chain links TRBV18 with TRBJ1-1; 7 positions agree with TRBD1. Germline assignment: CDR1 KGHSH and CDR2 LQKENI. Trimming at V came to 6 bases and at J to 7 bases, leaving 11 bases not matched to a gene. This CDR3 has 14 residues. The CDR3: CASSTRTGTIEAFF. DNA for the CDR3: TGTGCCAGCTCTACCAGGACAGGTACTATTGAAGCTTTCTTT.

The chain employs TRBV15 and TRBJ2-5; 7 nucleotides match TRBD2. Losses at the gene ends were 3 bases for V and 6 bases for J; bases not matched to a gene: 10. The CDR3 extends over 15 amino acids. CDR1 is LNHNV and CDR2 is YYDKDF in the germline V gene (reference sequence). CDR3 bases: TGTGCCACCAGCAGGAGCCAGCGGGGTATTCAGACCCAGTACTTC. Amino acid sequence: CATSRSQRGIQTQYF.

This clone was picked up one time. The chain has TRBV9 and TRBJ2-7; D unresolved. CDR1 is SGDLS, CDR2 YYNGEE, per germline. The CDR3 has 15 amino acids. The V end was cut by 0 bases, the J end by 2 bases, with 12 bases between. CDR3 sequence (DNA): TGTGCCAGCAGCGTAGACCCTACGGTACCCTACGAGCAGTACTTC. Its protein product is CASSVDPTVPYEQYF. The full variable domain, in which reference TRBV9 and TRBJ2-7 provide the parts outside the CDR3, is DSGVTQTPKHLITATGQRVTLRCSPRSGDLSVYWYQQSLDQGLQFLIQYYNGEERAKGNILERFSAQQFPDLHSELNLSSLELGDSALYFCASSVDPTVPYEQYFGPGTRLTVT.

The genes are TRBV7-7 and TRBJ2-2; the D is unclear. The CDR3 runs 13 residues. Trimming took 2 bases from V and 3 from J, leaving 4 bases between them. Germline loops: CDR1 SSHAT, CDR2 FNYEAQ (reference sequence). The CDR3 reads CASSLTDTGELFF. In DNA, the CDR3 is TGTGCCAGCAGCTTAACAGACACCGGGGAGCTGTTTTTT. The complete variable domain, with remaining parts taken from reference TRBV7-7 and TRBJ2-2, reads GAGVSQSPRYKVTKRGQDVTLRCDPISSHATLYWYQQALGQGPEFLTYFNYEAQPDKSGLPSDRFSAERPEGSISTLTIQRTEQRDSAMYRCASSLTDTGELFFGEGSRLTVL.

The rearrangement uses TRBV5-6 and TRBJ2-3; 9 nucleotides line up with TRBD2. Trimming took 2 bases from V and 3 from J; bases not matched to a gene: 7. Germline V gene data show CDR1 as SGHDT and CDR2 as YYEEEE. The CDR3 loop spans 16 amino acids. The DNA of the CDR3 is TGTGCCAGCAGCTTAAAGCGGGGGGCCCGGACAGATACGCAGTATTTT. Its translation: CASSLKRGARTDTQYF.

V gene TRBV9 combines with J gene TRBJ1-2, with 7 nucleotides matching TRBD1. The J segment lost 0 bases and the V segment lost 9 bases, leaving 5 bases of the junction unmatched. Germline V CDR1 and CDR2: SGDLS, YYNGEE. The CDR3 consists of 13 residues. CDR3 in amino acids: CATSTGSNYGYTF. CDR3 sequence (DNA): TGTGCCACCTCGACAGGGTCTAACTATGGCTACACCTTC.

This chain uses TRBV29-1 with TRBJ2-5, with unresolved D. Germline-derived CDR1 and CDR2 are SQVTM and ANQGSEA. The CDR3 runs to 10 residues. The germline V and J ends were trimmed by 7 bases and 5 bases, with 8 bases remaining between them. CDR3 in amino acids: CSATRETQYF. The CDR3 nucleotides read TGCAGCGCGACGAGGGAGACCCAGTACTTC.

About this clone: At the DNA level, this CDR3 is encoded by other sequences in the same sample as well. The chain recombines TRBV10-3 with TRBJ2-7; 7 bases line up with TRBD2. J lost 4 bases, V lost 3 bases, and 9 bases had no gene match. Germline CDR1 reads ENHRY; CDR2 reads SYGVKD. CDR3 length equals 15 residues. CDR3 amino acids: CAISDSGREGYEQYF. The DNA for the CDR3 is TGTGCCATCAGTGATTCGGGCAGGGAGGGGTACGAGCAGTACTTC.

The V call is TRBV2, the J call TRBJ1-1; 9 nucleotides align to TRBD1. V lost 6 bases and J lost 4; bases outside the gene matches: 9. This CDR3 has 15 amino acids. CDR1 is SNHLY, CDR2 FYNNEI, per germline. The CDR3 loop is CASSRDREILTEAFF. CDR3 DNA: TGTGCCAGCAGCCGGGACAGGGAGATACTCACTGAAGCTTTCTTT.

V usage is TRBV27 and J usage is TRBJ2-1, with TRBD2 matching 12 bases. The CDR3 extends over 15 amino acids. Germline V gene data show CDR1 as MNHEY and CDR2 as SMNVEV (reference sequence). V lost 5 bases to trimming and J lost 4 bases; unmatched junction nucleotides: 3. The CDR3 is CASSPGTSGYNEQFF. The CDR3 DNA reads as TGTGCCAGCAGTCCCGGGACTAGCGGGTACAATGAGCAGTTCTTC.

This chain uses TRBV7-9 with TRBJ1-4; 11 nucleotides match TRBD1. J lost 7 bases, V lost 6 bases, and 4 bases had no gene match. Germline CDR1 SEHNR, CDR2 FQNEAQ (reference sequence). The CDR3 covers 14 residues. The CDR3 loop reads CASSSGTGGEKLFF. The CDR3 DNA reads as TGTGCCAGCAGTTCCGGGACAGGGGGTGAAAAACTGTTTTTT.

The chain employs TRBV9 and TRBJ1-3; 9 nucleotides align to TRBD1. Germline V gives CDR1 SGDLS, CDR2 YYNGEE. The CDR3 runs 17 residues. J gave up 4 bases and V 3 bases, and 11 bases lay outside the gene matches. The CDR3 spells CASSATNTGTGGNTIYF. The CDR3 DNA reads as TGTGCCAGCAGCGCTACTAATACCGGGACAGGGGGAAACACCATATATTTT.

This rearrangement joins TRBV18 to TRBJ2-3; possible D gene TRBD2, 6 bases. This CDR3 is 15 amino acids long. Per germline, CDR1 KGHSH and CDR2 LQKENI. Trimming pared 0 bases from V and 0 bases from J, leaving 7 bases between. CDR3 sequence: CASSPPGGSTDTQYF. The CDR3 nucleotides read TGTGCCAGCTCACCACCCGGGGGTAGCACAGATACGCAGTATTTT.

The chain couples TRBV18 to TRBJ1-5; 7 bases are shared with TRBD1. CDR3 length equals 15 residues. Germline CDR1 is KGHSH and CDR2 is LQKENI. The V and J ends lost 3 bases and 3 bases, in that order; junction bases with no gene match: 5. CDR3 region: CASSPGRGPNQPQHF. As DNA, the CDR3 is TGTGCCAGCTCACCCGGGAGGGGGCCCAATCAGCCCCAGCATTTT.

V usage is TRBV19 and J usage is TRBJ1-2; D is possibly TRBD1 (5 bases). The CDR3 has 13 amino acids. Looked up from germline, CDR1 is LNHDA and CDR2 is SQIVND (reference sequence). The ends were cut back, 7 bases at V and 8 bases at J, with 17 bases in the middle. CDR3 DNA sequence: TGTGCCAGTAACTCCTTAGGGGTGAAGGGCTACACCTTC. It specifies CASNSLGVKGYTF.

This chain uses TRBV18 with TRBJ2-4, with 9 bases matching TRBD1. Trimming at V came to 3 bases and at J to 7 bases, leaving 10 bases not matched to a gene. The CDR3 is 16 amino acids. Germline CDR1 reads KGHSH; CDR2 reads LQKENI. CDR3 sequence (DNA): TGTGCCAGCTCACCGGGACAGGGCCCTTACGGGAACATTCAGTACTTC. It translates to CASSPGQGPYGNIQYF.

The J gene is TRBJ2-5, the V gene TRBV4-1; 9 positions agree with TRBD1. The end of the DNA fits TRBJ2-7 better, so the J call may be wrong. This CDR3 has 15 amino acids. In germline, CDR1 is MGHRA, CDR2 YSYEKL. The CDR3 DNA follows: TGCGCCAGCAGCCACGTCGGGACAGGGATCCACGAGCAGTACTTC. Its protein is CASSHVGTGIHEQYF.

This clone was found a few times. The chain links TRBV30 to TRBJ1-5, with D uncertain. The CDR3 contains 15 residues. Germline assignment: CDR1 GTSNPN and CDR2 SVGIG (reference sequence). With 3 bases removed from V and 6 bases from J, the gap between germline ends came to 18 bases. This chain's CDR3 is CAWSHPGSAGQPQHF. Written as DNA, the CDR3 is TGTGCCTGGAGCCACCCCGGCAGCGCTGGTCAGCCCCAGCATTTT.